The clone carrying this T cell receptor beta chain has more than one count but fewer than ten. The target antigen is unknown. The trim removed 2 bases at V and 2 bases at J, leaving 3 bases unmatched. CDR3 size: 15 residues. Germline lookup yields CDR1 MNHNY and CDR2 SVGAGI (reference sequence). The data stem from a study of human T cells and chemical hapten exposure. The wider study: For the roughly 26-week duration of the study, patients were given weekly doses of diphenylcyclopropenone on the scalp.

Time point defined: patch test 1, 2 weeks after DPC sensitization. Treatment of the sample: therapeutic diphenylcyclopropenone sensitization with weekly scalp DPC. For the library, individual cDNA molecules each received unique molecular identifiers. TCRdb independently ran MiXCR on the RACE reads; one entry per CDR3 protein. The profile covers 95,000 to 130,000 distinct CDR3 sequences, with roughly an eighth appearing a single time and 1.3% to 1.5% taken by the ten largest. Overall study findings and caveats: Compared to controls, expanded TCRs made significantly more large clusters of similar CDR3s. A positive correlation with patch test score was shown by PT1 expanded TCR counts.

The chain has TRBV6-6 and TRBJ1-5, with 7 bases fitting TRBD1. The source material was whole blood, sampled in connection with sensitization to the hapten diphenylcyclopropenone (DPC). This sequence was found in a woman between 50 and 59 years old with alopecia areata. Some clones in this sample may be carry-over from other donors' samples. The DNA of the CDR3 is TGTGCCAGCAGTTACCCAGGACAGGGCAATCAGCCCCAGCATTTT. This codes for CASSYPGQGNQPQHF.